Listed here is a single T cell receptor beta chain. Its antigen is unknown. Nothing much larger sits one base from this clone, and base qualities are not available. The entry originates in a study of blood T cell repertoires in COVID-19 (TCRdb year 2020). Looking at the study overall: Samples covering the acute and convalescent phases of COVID-19 were provided by collaborators in the United States, Italy and Spain. The material from the prospective study consisted of cDNA or gDNA derived from T cells, B-cell-depleted T cells, or PBMCs. Deeply sampled blood TCRbeta repertoires from subjects exposed to, actively infected with, or recovered from COVID-19 were included in the dataset. The repertoires were released in a freely available public database meant as a resource for research on the immune response to SARS-CoV-2. Samples were obtained from the ongoing ImmuneRACE study (first 160 participants) and from 1,254 subjects provided by 6 global collaborators. Sample metadata almost always included a de-identified subject ID, COVID-19 status, age in years and sex. Where HLA class I and class II types were available, the types were taken from metadata supplied by the sample provider, not from assay-based typing.

The CDR3, cysteine through phenylalanine, is 14 amino acids long. The kept DNA is CDR3 alone, 42 bases in frame from the first base. V gives up 4 bases and J gives up 7 bases, and the segment between their germline ends measures 16 bases. From the germline V gene (reference sequence), CDR1 is LGHDT and CDR2 is YNNKEL. Overall study outcomes, separate from this receptor: The quantity of clinical and demographic metadata differed by source and by participant and was supplied without curation.

In Seattle, one collaborating source enrolled patients while the infection was active and tracked those patients longitudinally over the course of disease. The collaborating institutions used their own protocols to collect whole blood in K2EDTA tubes. For TCRbeta analysis, collaborator samples were shipped as frozen whole blood, as isolated PBMCs, or as DNA extracted from either sample type. TCRbeta CDR3 regions were amplified from genomic DNA using the immunoSEQ Assay, a bias-controlled multiplex PCR. As for the authors' bioinformatics: The number of nucleated cells in each sample was estimated by amplification of reference gene primers within the assay. Sequence reads were collapsed and filtered to measure the absolute abundance of every unique TCRbeta CDR3 rearrangement. Productive Simpson clonality was computed per sample as the square root of Simpson's diversity index over productive rearrangements. The clones in this table, taken by TCRdb from immuneACCESS, are in-frame only. Not every clone is retained; where verified, under half of the shortfall comes from an unresolved V gene, and the cause of the rest is unknown. V and J calls and clone size are given by that table; D and trimming were obtained from the DNA. The sample profile shows 250,000 to 350,000 clones; 75% to 90% of them were found once. The ten largest account for roughly 13% of the sample.

The TCR sequence derives from a woman in her seventies with COVID-19, enrolled during active disease. The chain couples TRBV3-1 (or the pseudogene TRBV3-2) to TRBJ1-2, with no confident D gene call. Sequencing was performed on peripheral blood. The CDR3 corresponds to CASSPPQELGGYTF. The sequence in DNA is TGTGCCAGCAGCCCACCGCAGGAATTAGGTGGCTACACCTTC.